The 3 T cell receptor beta chains reported below all come from one sample, sequenced in a study of blood T cell repertoires in COVID-19. TCRdb's copy holds only in-frame clones and misses some; the assay was immunoSEQ multiplex PCR. The sample lists 150,000 to 180,000 clones, roughly nine tenths occurring once. The sample consisted of peripheral blood. The receptor set was obtained from a woman in her 70s with acute or convalescent COVID-19.

This sequence joins TRBV27 and TRBJ1-2; TRBD1 aligns across 8 bases. Germline values: CDR1 MNHEY, CDR2 SMNVEV (reference sequence). This CDR3 contains 15 residues. J lost 0 bases, V lost 4 bases, and 4 bases had no gene match. CDR3 residues: CASSSPGQANYGYTF. The CDR3 DNA sequence: TGTGCCAGCAGTTCACCGGGACAGGCTAACTATGGCTACACCTTC.

The V and J genes are TRBV18 and TRBJ2-1, with 13 bases fitting TRBD2. The CDR3 length is 19 residues. Germline values: CDR1 KGHSH, CDR2 LQKENI. The V and J ends lost 5 bases and 0 bases, in that order; junction bases with no gene match: 10. CDR3 loop: CASSYGLAGALSSYNEQFF. As DNA, the CDR3 is TGTGCCAGCTCATACGGACTAGCGGGGGCCCTAAGCTCCTACAATGAGCAGTTCTTC.

The chain couples TRBV6-5 to TRBJ1-2; D is perhaps TRBD1 (6 bases). The V end was cut by 2 bases, the J end by 3 bases, with 16 bases between. The CDR3 spans 16 residues. CDR1 and CDR2 (germline): MNHEY, SVGAGI. CDR3 loop: CASSYVGAGAYYGYTF. The CDR3 DNA follows: TGTGCCAGCAGTTACGTGGGGGCGGGCGCATACTATGGCTACACCTTC.